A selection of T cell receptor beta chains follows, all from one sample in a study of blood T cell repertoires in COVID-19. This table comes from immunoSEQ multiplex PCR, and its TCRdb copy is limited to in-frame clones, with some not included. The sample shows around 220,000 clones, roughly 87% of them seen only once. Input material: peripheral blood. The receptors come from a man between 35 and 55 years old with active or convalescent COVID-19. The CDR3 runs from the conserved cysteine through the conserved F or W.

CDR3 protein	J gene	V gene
CASSLEGATGTDTQYF	TRBJ2-3	TRBV5-8
CATSTSGSGNEQFF	TRBJ2-1	TRBV24-1
CASSRDRGQQHF	TRBJ1-5	TRBV6-5
CASSSERGGVGQPQHF	TRBJ1-5	TRBV18
CASSRGQGDRAGELFF	TRBJ2-2	TRBV4-1
CASSLVNSGGELFF	TRBJ2-2	TRBV7-9
CASSGNLEGNTEAFF	TRBJ1-1	TRBV10-1
CASSSISTGNTEAFF	TRBJ1-1	TRBV11-3
CASSQREYEQYF	TRBJ2-7	TRBV11-2
CASSLAQGSGYTF	TRBJ1-2	TRBV27
CASSPSSYNSPLHF	TRBJ1-6	TRBV5-5
CASSPGAESPLHF	TRBJ1-6	TRBV7-3
CSVEEGPKLFF	TRBJ1-4	TRBV29-1
CASSVDGTPYEQYF	TRBJ2-7	TRBV9
CASSSGQGDDTEAFF	TRBJ1-1	TRBV18
CASSVQGGSNQPQHF	TRBJ1-5	TRBV9
CASSIGGNEAFF	TRBJ1-1	TRBV19
CASSPRTGTLLPPGEGPNTEAFF	TRBJ1-1	TRBV18
CASSFTNILAPRNEQFF	TRBJ2-1	TRBV11-2
CATSRVQDGYTF	TRBJ1-2	TRBV15
CASSLPGQAYSGANVLTF	TRBJ2-6	TRBV7-3
CASSMTVNEQFF	TRBJ2-1	TRBV7-3
CASSRDIGPTDTQYF	TRBJ2-3	TRBV19
CASSQDARAATEAFF	TRBJ1-1	TRBV4-1
CSVATNEKLFF	TRBJ1-4	TRBV29-1
CAPWGGRARGEQYF	TRBJ2-7	TRBV24-1
CASSRGLGEKLFF	TRBJ1-4	TRBV7-6
CASSSILRLAYEQYF	TRBJ2-7	TRBV28
CASSAVSGANVLTF	TRBJ2-6	TRBV5-1
CASSPKGGTNEKLFF	TRBJ1-4	TRBV5-4
CASSPGLPGQSYEQYF	TRBJ2-7	TRBV18
CASSLASVNSGNTIYF	TRBJ1-3	TRBV5-4
CASTTLLTRGGPVPYEQYF	TRBJ2-7	TRBV28
CASSSLTGINSPLHF	TRBJ1-6	TRBV11-2
CASSSHGVSYGYTF	TRBJ1-2	TRBV11-2
CASSLEGVSNYGYTF	TRBJ1-2	TRBV27
CASSPGGDRAEQYF	TRBJ2-7	TRBV7-9
CASSSDRGLGTGELFF	TRBJ2-2	TRBV9
CASRPAGWRGGGDTDTQYF	TRBJ2-3	TRBV28
CASNRQGASGNTIYF	TRBJ1-3	TRBV19
CASIFGGRADEQFF	TRBJ2-1	TRBV2
CASSDQEDQPQHF	TRBJ1-5	TRBV2
CASQRRGQGAYEQYF	TRBJ2-7	TRBV5-1
CASSLIRDTQYF	TRBJ2-3	TRBV28
CASTQGAGGSTGELFF	TRBJ2-2	TRBV21-1